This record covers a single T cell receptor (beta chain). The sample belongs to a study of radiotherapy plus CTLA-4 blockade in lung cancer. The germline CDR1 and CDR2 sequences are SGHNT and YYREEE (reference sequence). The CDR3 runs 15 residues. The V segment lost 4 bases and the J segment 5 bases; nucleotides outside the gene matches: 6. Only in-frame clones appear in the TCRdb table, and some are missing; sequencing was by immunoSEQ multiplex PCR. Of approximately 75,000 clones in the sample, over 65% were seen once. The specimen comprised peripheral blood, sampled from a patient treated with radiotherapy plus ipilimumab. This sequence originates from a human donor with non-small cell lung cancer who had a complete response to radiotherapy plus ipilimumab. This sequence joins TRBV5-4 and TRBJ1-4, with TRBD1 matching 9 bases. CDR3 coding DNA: TGTGCCAGCAGCACTACCGGGACAGGGAATGAAAAACTGTTTTTT. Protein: CASSTTGTGNEKLFF.